This TCR beta chain was found in a study of technical replicates of blood from a handful of donors. Generated by immunoSEQ multiplex PCR, the TCRdb table keeps only in-frame clones and is missing some. The sample shows about 83,000 clones, just over 90% of them seen only once. Specimen: T cells isolated from PBMCs. The origin of this receptor is a human donor in good health.

The CDR3 DNA sequence: TGCGCCAGCAGCTTTTTGGGACAGGGGGCAACCGCCGGGGAGCTGTTTTTT. It translates to CASSFLGQGATAGELFF. The chain combines TRBV5-1 with TRBJ2-2, with 12 nucleotides matching TRBD1. The J segment lost 6 bases and the V segment lost 2 bases, leaving 8 bases of the junction unmatched. The germline gives CDR1 SGHRS, CDR2 YFSETQ. This CDR3 comprises 17 residues.